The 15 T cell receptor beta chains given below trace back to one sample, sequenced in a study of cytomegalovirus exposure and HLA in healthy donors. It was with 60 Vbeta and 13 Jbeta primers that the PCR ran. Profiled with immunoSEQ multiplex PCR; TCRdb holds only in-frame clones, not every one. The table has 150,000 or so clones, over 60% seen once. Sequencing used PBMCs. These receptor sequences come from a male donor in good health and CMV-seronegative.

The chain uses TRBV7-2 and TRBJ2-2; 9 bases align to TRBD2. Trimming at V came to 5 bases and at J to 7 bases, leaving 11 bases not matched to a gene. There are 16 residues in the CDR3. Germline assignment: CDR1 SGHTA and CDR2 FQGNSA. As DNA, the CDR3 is TGTGCCAGCAGCCCCAAGCGGGGGGCGGGGGTCGGGGAGCTGTTTTTT. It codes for CASSPKRGAGVGELFF.

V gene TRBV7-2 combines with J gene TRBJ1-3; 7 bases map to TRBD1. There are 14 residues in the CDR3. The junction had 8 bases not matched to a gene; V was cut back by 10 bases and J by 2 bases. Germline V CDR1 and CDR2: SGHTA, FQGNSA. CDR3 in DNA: TGTGCCACCATGGACAGGAACCCTGGAAACACCATATATTTT. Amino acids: CATMDRNPGNTIYF.

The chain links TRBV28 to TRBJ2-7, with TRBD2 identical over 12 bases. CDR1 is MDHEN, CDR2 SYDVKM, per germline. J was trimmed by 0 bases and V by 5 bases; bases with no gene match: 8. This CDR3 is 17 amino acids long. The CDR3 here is CASSGTSGRPFSYEQYF. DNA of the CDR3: TGTGCCAGCAGTGGAACTAGCGGGAGGCCTTTCTCCTACGAGCAGTACTTC.

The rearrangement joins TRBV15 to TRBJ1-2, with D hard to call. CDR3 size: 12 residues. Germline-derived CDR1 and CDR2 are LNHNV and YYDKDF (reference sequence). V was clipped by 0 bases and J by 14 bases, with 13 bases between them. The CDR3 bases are TGTGCCACCAGCAGAGACGTGGCAACCCAGACCTTC. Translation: CATSRDVATQTF.

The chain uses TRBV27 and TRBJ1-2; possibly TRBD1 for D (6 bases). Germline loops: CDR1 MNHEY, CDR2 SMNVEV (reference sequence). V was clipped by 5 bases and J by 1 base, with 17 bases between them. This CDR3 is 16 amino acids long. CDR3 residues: CASSLTVLDSNYGYTF. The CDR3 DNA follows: TGTGCCAGCAGTCTTACCGTCCTGGACAGTAACTATGGCTACACCTTC.

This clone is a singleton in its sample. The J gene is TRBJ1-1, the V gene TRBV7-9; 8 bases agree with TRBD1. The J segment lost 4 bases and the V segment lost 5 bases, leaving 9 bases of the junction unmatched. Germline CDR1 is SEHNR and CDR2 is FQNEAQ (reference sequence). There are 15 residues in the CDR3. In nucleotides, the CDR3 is TGTGCCAGCAGCGCCCGACAGGGGCGGTCCACTGAAGCTTTCTTT. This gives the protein CASSARQGRSTEAFF. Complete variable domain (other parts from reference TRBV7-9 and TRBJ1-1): DTGVSQNPRHKITKRGQNVTFRCDPISEHNRLYWYRQTLGQGPEFLTYFQNEAQLEKSRLLSDRFSAERPKGSFSTLEIQRTEQGDSAMYLCASSARQGRSTEAFFGQGTRLTVV.

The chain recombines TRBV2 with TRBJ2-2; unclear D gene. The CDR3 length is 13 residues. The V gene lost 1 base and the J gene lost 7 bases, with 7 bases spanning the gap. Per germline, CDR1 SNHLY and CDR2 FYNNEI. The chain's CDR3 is CASSEERVGELFF. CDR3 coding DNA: TGTGCCAGCAGTGAAGAACGGGTCGGGGAGCTGTTTTTT.

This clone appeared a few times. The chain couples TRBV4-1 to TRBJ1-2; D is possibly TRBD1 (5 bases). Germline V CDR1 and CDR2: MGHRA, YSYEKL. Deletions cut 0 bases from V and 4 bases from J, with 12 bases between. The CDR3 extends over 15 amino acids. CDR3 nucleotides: TGCGCCAGCAGCCAAGATGTAGGGGTCGGCTATGGCTACACCTTC. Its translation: CASSQDVGVGYGYTF.

As DNA, the CDR3 is TGTGCCAGCAGCGTAAGCGGGAGCTCCTACAATGAGCAGTTCTTC. It translates to CASSVSGSSYNEQFF. This chain links TRBV9 with TRBJ2-1, with 8 bases fitting TRBD2. Germline V lookup: CDR1 SGDLS, CDR2 YYNGEE. V shed 1 base, J shed 0 bases, and the junction held 0 bases outside the gene matches. The CDR3 covers 15 residues. Using reference TRBV9 and TRBJ2-1 for the parts outside the CDR3, the full variable domain is DSGVTQTPKHLITATGQRVTLRCSPRSGDLSVYWYQQSLDQGLQFLIQYYNGEERAKGNILERFSAQQFPDLHSELNLSSLELGDSALYFCASSVSGSSYNEQFFGPGTRLTVL.

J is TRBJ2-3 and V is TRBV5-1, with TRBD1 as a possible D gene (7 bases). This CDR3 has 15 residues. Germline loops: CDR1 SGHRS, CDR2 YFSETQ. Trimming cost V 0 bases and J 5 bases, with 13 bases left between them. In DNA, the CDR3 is TGCGCCAGCAGCTTGGCCGGGCAGGGGGGAGATACGCAGTATTTT. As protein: CASSLAGQGGDTQYF.

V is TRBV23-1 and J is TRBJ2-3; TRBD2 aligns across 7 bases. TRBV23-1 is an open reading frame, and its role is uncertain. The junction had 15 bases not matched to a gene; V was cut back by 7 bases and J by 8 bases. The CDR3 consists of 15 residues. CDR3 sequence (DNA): TGCGCCAGCAACCGGACTAGTGGAGGAAAGCGTACGCAGTATTTT. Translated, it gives CASNRTSGGKRTQYF.

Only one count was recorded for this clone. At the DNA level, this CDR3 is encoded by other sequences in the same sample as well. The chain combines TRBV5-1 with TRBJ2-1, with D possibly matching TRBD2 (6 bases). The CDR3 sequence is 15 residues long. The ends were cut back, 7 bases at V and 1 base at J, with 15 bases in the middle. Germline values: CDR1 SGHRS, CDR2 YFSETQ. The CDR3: CASSPGTSSYNEQFF. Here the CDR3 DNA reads TGCGCCAGCTCCCCCGGGACTTCTTCCTACAATGAGCAGTTCTTC.

The DNA of the CDR3 is TGTGCCACCAGCAGGGATACAGGAGCTAACTATGGCTACACCTTC. It specifies CATSRDTGANYGYTF. This chain uses TRBV15 with TRBJ1-2; the D gene is possibly TRBD1 (5 bases). This CDR3 has 15 residues. CDR1 and CDR2 (germline): LNHNV, YYDKDF (reference sequence). V gave up 3 bases and J gave up 0 bases, with 11 bases separating them. Full variable domain (rest looked up from reference TRBV15 and TRBJ1-2): DAMVIQNPRYQVTQFGKPVTLSCSQTLNHNVMYWYQQKSSQAPKLLFHYYDKDFNNEADTPDNFQSRRPNTSFCFLDIRSPGLGDTAMYLCATSRDTGANYGYTFGSGTRLTVV.

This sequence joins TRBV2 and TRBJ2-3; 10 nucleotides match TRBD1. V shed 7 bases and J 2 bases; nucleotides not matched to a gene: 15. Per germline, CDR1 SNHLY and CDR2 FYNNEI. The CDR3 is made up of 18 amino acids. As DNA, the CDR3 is TGTGCCAGCACCCAAGGACAGGGGGGCCTTTTATTCACAGATACGCAGTATTTT. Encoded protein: CASTQGQGGLLFTDTQYF.

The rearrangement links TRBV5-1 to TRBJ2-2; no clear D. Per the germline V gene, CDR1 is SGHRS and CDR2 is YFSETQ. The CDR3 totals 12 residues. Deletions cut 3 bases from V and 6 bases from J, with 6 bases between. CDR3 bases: TGCGCCAGCAGCTATTCCGCCGGGGAGCTGTTTTTT. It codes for CASSYSAGELFF.